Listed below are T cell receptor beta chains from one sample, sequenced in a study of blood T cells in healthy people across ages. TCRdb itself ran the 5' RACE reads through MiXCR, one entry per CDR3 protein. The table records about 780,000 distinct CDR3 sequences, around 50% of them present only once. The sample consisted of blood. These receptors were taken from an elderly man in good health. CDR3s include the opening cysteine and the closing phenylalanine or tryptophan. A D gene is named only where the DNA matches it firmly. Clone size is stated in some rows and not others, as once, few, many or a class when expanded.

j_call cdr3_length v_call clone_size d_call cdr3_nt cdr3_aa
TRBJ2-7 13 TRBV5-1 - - TGCGCCGGCAGCCCCGCGGTAAGGGACGAGCAGTACTTC CAGSPAVRDEQYF
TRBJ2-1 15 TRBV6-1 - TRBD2 TGTGCCATCAACCCCGCTAGCGGGGTTTACAATGAGCAGTTCTTC CAINPASGVYNEQFF
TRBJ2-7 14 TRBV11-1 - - TGTGCCAGCAGCTTAGACGGGGCTGGGGGAGAGCAGTACTTC CASSLDGAGGEQYF
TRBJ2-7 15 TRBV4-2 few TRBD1 TGTGCCAGCAGCCAAGTCTTGGGACAGGGCTACGAGCAGTACTTC CASSQVLGQGYEQYF
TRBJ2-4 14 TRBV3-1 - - TGTGCCAGCAGCCGGGACTTAACCAAAAACATTCAGTACTTC CASSRDLTKNIQYF
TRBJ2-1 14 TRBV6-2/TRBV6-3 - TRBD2 TGTGCCAGTCTTAGCGGGAGTCCCACGTATGAGCAGTTCTTC CASLSGSPTYEQFF
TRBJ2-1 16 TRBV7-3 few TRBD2 TGTGCCAGCAGCTTCAGAGCGGGAGATTCGTACAATGAGCAGTTCTTC CASSFRAGDSYNEQFF
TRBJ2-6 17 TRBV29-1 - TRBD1 TGCAGCGTTGGGGGACAGGGACTTGTTGACGGGGCCAACGTCCTGACTTTC CSVGGQGLVDGANVLTF
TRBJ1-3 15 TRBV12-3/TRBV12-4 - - TGTGCCAGCAGTTTTGCAGGGGCCTCTGGAAACACCATATATTTT CASSFAGASGNTIYF
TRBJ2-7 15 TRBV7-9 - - TGTGCCTGCAGCTCACCCCCTGACGGACCCTACGAGCAGTACTTC CACSSPPDGPYEQYF
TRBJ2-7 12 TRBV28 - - TGTGCCAGCAGTTTATTATCTCGAGAGCAGTACTTC CASSLLSREQYF
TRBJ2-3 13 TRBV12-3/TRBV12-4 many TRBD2 TGTGCCACCCAGCGGGAGGGACCAGATACGCAGTATTTT CATQREGPDTQYF
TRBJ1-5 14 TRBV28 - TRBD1 TGTGCCAGCAGGGCGGGACAGGGTGTTCAGCCCCAGCATTTT CASRAGQGVQPQHF
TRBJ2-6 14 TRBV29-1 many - TGCAGCGTTGCGGGAGTGTCTGGGGCCAACGTCCTGACTTTC CSVAGVSGANVLTF
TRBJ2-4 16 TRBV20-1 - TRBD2 TGCAGTGCTCCCTCTCCTAGCGGGAACTCCTACAATGAGCAGTACTTC CSAPSPSGNSYNEQYF
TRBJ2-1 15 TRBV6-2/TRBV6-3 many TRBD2 TGTGCCAGCAGTTACCCGCTAGCGGCCGCCGGTGAGCAGTTCTTC CASSYPLAAAGEQFF
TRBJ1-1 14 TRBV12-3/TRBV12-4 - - TGTGCCAGCATCGGTGGGACCAGGAACACTGAAGCTTTCTTT CASIGGTRNTEAFF
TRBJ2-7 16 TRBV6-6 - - TGTGCCAGCAGTTACTCGAGAAGGGGGGCCTCCTACGAGCAGTACTTC CASSYSRRGASYEQYF
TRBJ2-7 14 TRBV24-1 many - TGTGCCACCAGTGATTCGGACCGCACCTACGAGCAGTACTTC CATSDSDRTYEQYF
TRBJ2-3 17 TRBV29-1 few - TGCAGCGTTGATATCAGATTCGGCGGTAGCTACACAGATACGCAGTATTTT CSVDIRFGGSYTDTQYF
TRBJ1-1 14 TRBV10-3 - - TGTGCCACAGGCTCAACGGGGCAGAACACTGAAGCTTTCTTT CATGSTGQNTEAFF
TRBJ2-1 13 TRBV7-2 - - TGTGCCAGCAGCCCTCTGCCCAACAATGAGCAGTTCTTC CASSPLPNNEQFF
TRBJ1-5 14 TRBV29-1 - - TGCAGCGTTGGTTTGGGGGCTAGCAATCAGCCCCAGCATTTT CSVGLGASNQPQHF
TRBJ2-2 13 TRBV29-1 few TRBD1 TGCAGCGGCGGACAGGCTTCCACCGGGGAGCTGTTTTTT CSGGQASTGELFF
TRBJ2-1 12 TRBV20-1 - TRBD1 TGCAGTGCTGACAGGGAACGAGAGACCCAGTTCTTC CSADRERETQFF
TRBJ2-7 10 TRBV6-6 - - TGTGCCACCAGGGGTTACGAGCAGTACTTC CATRGYEQYF
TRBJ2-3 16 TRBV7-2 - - TGTGCCAGCAGCTTAGGGGGACTCGCTTCCACAGATACGCAGTATTTT CASSLGGLASTDTQYF
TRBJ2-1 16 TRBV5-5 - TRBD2 TGTGCCAGCAGCTTGGTTGGCGGGAGTGACATGAATGAGCAGTTCTTC CASSLVGGSDMNEQFF
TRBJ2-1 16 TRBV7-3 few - TGTGCCAGCAGCACTCGGCGGGGAGCCTCCTACAATGAGCAGTTCTTC CASSTRRGASYNEQFF
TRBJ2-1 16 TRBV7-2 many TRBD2 TGTGCCAGCAGCCTTCGTCTAGCGGGTGGATACAATGAGCAGTTCTTC CASSLRLAGGYNEQFF
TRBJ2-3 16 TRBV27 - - TGTGCCAGCACCTCTTCGCTAAGGGGAGTCACAGGTACGCAGTATTTT CASTSSLRGVTGTQYF